This T cell receptor beta chain emerged from a study of brain T cells in children with intractable seizures (dated by TCRdb to about 2021). With regard to the full study: As a first screen for immune gene transcripts, resected brain tissue from a few dozen pediatric epilepsy surgery cases was run on a NanoString immunology panel. About 70% of the 12 selected surgery cases also had pre-surgery blood sequenced, which left four cases with brain tissue only.

The immunoSEQ assay was used to generate TCR beta chain sequences from genomic DNA. In the original analysis: CDR3 sequences that did not begin with the conserved framework cysteine at position 104 were removed by hand. To get clonality, the normalized Shannon's Diversity Index was subtracted from one, giving values from 0 (maximal diversity) to 1 (oligoclonal). Chi-squared comparison-of-proportions tests were used to check whether the frequency of the same CDR3 differed between samples, for example brain versus blood. Public clonotypes were identified by searching immuneACCESS, and similarity to known antiviral clonotypes was assessed with the VDJdb browser. TCRdb provides this immuneACCESS table in a form limited to in-frame rearrangements. Some clones are lacking; in checked studies, under half of them reflect an unresolved V gene, and why the rest are absent is not known. V, J and clone size derive from that table, while D and trimming were established from the DNA sequence. Here the sample has approximately 330,000 clones; over 90% occur a single time. The leading ten clones occupy about 5.8% of the sample.

The germline ends are 13 bases apart after V is trimmed by 4 bases and J by 4 bases. CDR1 and CDR2 were assigned from the germline V gene (reference sequence) as LNHDA and SQIVND. The CDR3 spans 14 residues, from the cysteine through the phenylalanine. Left in the record is the CDR3 DNA by itself, 42 bases read in frame from the first base. The sample's time point label, decoded: blood from clinic visit 5 months post-surgery; TSC patient then seizure free. The surgery cases that showed the highest brain T cell transcript signatures were chosen for TCR beta chain sequencing of brain tissue, and of blood when it was available. Prior to surgery, the patients had been treated with at least one anti-epileptic drug. TCR-sequenced patients were children with drug-resistant epilepsy due to tuberous sclerosis complex, focal cortical dysplasia, Rasmussen encephalitis or hemimegalencephaly. The Monarch genomic DNA purification kit was used to extract bulk genomic DNA from unsorted brain tissue and whole blood.

Regarding this clone: Its target antigen remains unknown. No base-level quality is on record; no much larger clone is a single base apart.

The research as a whole found: Viral specificity was inferred only from CDR3 sequence similarity, and patients' HCMV serostatus was unknown. Because sequencing depth was different between pre-surgery and post-surgery blood, clones absent from the pre-surgery sample may reflect undersampling.

The material was peripheral blood, obtained 5 to 6 months after surgery. The rearranged chain carries TRBV19 and TRBJ1-2, and the D gene may be TRBD1, 6 bases matching. This TCR was recovered from a boy less than two years old with tuberous sclerosis and intractable seizures. The nucleotide sequence is TGTGCCAGTAGTACCCAACAGGGTGGCTATGGCTACACCTTC. Its protein product is CASSTQQGGYGYTF.